This entry lists 25 T cell receptor beta chains sequenced from one sample in a study of shared clonotypes between healthy human individuals. Assay used: immunoSEQ multiplex PCR; TCRdb lists only in-frame clones, some missing. The sample includes 950,000 to 1,300,000 clones, about 80% of them seen just once. Input material: memory CD4+ T cells sorted from blood. The subset here: CD45RA-negative fraction. The receptors were sampled from a man younger than 30 in good health.

The chain employs TRBV28 and TRBJ2-3, with 11 bases fitting TRBD2. Per germline, CDR1 MDHEN and CDR2 SYDVKM. V was clipped by 5 bases and J by 0 bases; unmatched bases: 4. The CDR3 length is 16 residues. CDR3 nucleotides: TGTGCCAGCAGTCCGACTAGCGGGGTTAGCACAGATACGCAGTATTTT. The encoded protein is CASSPTSGVSTDTQYF.

CDR3 DNA: TGTGCCAGTAGTATAGCTGGAGAAAAACTGTTTTTT. As protein: CASSIAGEKLFF. This sequence joins TRBV19 and TRBJ1-4; D uncertain. This CDR3 has 12 residues. Trimming cost V 1 base and J 8 bases, with 5 bases left between them. The V gene's germline CDR1 is LNHDA and CDR2 SQIVND (reference sequence).

This CDR3 is CASSLDTMIQHF. DNA for the CDR3: TGTGCCAGCAGTCTTGACACGATGATCCAGCATTTT. This rearrangement joins TRBV6-6 to TRBJ1-5; no clear D gene. Germline lookup yields CDR1 MNHNY and CDR2 SVGAGI (reference sequence). CDR3 length: 12 amino acids. V gave up 5 bases and J gave up 12 bases, with 14 bases separating them.

The V call is TRBV5-4, the J call TRBJ1-1; weak D call: TRBD1 (5 bases). Germline V gene sequence: CDR1 SGHNT, CDR2 YYREEE (reference sequence). The CDR3 runs to 14 residues. Trimming shortened V by 6 bases and J by 0 bases, and 12 bases separated the two germline ends. The CDR3 loop reads CASNGGSLNTEAFF. In nucleotides, the CDR3 is TGTGCCAGCAACGGGGGGAGTCTGAACACTGAAGCTTTCTTT. The whole variable domain, remainder taken from reference TRBV5-4 and TRBJ1-1, is ETGVTQSPTHLIKTRGQQVTLRCSSQSGHNTVSWYQQALGQGPQFIFQYYREEENGRGNFPPRFSGLQFPNYSSELNVNALELDDSALYLCASNGGSLNTEAFFGQGTRLTVV.

V usage is TRBV5-6 and J usage is TRBJ1-1; D is possibly TRBD1 (6 bases). In germline, CDR1 is SGHDT, CDR2 YYEEEE. CDR3 size: 13 residues. V shed 4 bases and J shed 0 bases, with 7 bases lying between them. CDR3 bases: TGTGCCAGCAGCGGACAGATGAACACTGAAGCTTTCTTT. Its protein product is CASSGQMNTEAFF.

Comment on this clone: The same CDR3 arises from other DNA sequences in this sample as well. The gene calls are TRBV18 and TRBJ2-7, with a weak D call TRBD2 (5 bases). Germline-derived CDR1 and CDR2 are KGHSH and LQKENI. V dropped 3 bases and J dropped 2 bases, with 8 bases sitting between them. The CDR3 covers 13 residues. For the CDR3, the DNA is TGTGCCAGCTCACCCAGCGGAGCCTACGAGCAGTACTTC. Translation gives CASSPSGAYEQYF.

In regard to this clone: Other nucleotide sequences in the sample specify the same CDR3. This chain links TRBV5-1 with TRBJ1-1, with TRBD1 matching over 7 bases. This CDR3 has 14 amino acids. Germline CDR1 reads SGHRS; CDR2 reads YFSETQ. The V gene end was trimmed by 0 bases and the J gene end by 1 base; junction bases not matched to a gene: 0. The CDR3 DNA sequence: TGCGCCAGCAGCTTGGCAGGGGGGAACACTGAAGCTTTCTTT. Its translation is CASSLAGGNTEAFF.

V and J are TRBV6-6 and TRBJ1-1, with 9 nucleotides matching TRBD1. The CDR3 contains 16 residues. Trimming cost V 0 bases and J 7 bases; bases outside gene matches: 9. Looked up from germline, CDR1 is MNHNY and CDR2 is SVGAGI (reference sequence). CDR3: CASSYSSKDRGHEAFF. CDR3 DNA sequence: TGTGCCAGCAGTTACTCTTCCAAGGACAGGGGCCATGAAGCTTTCTTT.

V and J are TRBV13 and TRBJ1-4; a weak D match, TRBD1 (6 bases). Germline V lookup: CDR1 PRHDT, CDR2 FYEKMQ (reference sequence). V was clipped by 0 bases and J by 8 bases, with 19 bases between them. There are 17 residues in the CDR3. The CDR3 sequence: CASSLGLGTRRGEKLFF. The CDR3 nucleotides are TGTGCCAGCAGCTTAGGTCTCGGGACACGCCGTGGCGAAAAACTGTTTTTT. The complete variable domain, with remaining parts taken from reference TRBV13 and TRBJ1-4, reads AAGVIQSPRHLIKEKRETATLKCYPIPRHDTVYWYQQGPGQDPQFLISFYEKMQSDKGSIPDRFSAQQFSDYHSELNMSSLELGDSALYFCASSLGLGTRRGEKLFFGSGTQLSVL.

The chain is built from TRBV7-2 and TRBJ2-7, with 11 positions matching TRBD2. The CDR3 extends over 15 amino acids. The germline V gene encodes CDR1 SGHTA and CDR2 FQGNSA. With 5 bases clipped from V and 3 bases from J, the junction kept 6 bases outside the gene matches. This CDR3 reads CASSDRLAGSYEQYF. Here the CDR3 DNA reads TGTGCCAGCAGCGACAGACTAGCGGGAAGCTACGAGCAGTACTTC.

V usage is TRBV7-2 and J usage is TRBJ2-3, with 9 bases lining up with TRBD2. The CDR3 spans 15 residues. Germline V gene lookup returns CDR1 SGHTA and CDR2 FQGNSA. Losses at the gene ends were 1 base for V and 5 bases for J; bases not matched to a gene: 4. The CDR3 loop is CASSLGGGAEDTQYF. The DNA of the CDR3 is TGTGCCAGCAGCTTAGGCGGGGGGGCCGAAGATACGCAGTATTTT.

The genes are TRBV30 and TRBJ2-7; no clear D gene. V lost 2 bases and J lost 6, with 14 bases in between. The CDR3 loop spans 13 amino acids. Germline CDR1 is GTSNPN and CDR2 is SVGIG (reference sequence). CDR3 DNA: TGTGCCTGGAGTCACCCCCCGTTGAGCGAGCAGTACTTC. Protein product: CAWSHPPLSEQYF.

The chain combines TRBV29-1 with TRBJ1-1; perhaps TRBD1 as D (6 bases). CDR3 length: 16 residues. The V and J ends lost 6 bases and 5 bases respectively, with 25 bases between them. The germline CDR1 and CDR2 sequences are SQVTM and ANQGSEA. CDR3 DNA sequence: TGCAGCGTCTGGGGGAGACCGAGGGGGAAGAGGACTGAAGCTTTCTTT. Translating gives CSVWGRPRGKRTEAFF.

The chain joins TRBV5-5 to TRBJ2-2; D call uncertain. Germline V gene data show CDR1 as SGHKS and CDR2 as YYEKEE (reference sequence). V was clipped by 4 bases and J by 0 bases, with 7 bases between them. The CDR3 spans 14 residues. The CDR3 reads CASSQPTNTGELFF. The CDR3 coding sequence is TGTGCCAGCAGCCAACCGACGAACACCGGGGAGCTGTTTTTT.

The chain joins TRBV11-3 to TRBJ2-1; 7 bases align to TRBD2. CDR3 length: 15 residues. Germline V gene sequence: CDR1 SGHNT, CDR2 YENEEA. The trim removed 5 bases at V and 0 bases at J, leaving 4 bases unmatched. The CDR3 region is CASSPGRSSYNEQFF. CDR3 bases: TGTGCCAGCAGCCCCGGGAGGAGCTCCTACAATGAGCAGTTCTTC.

The rearrangement links TRBV9 to TRBJ2-4, with 7 positions matching TRBD1. Trimming cost V 4 bases and J 3 bases; bases outside gene matches: 1. The CDR3 loop spans 13 amino acids. The V gene's germline CDR1 is SGDLS and CDR2 YYNGEE. CDR3 in DNA: TGTGCCAGCAGCACAGGGGTCAAAAACATTCAGTACTTC. Protein: CASSTGVKNIQYF.

V and J are TRBV5-4 and TRBJ2-1; tentative D call: TRBD1 (6 bases). The CDR3 has 15 amino acids. CDR1 is SGHNT and CDR2 is YYREEE in the germline V gene (reference sequence). V lost 5 bases to trimming and J lost 1 base, with 13 bases between them. The CDR3 loop is CASSWQGTSYNEQFF. The DNA of the CDR3 is TGTGCCAGCAGTTGGCAGGGGACATCCTACAATGAGCAGTTCTTC.

V gene TRBV10-3 combines with J gene TRBJ1-2; D unclear. Germline V lookup: CDR1 ENHRY, CDR2 SYGVKD. Trimming shortened V by 3 bases and J by 7 bases, and 9 bases separated the two germline ends. The CDR3 is made up of 12 amino acids. The CDR3, as DNA: TGTGCCATCAGTGAAGGGAGTGGTGGCTACACCTTC. Encoded protein: CAISEGSGGYTF.

As DNA, the CDR3 is TGTGCCAGCAGCTCCCAGGGGATTGGGACTAGCGGAAGGGCCGGGGAGCTGTTTTTT. This codes for CASSSQGIGTSGRAGELFF. This chain joins TRBV7-6 and TRBJ2-2, with TRBD2 matching over 11 bases. V was clipped by 4 bases and J by 6 bases; unmatched bases: 16. The germline V gene has CDR1 SGHVS and CDR2 FNYEAQ. The CDR3 sequence is 19 residues long.

In its sample, this clone was seen a few times. The V call is TRBV2, the J call TRBJ2-4; 11 bases match TRBD1. Germline CDR1 SNHLY, CDR2 FYNNEI. Trimming at V came to 6 bases and at J to 8 bases, leaving 9 bases not matched to a gene. CDR3 size: 15 residues. The CDR3 sequence: CASRVGQGALDIQYF. CDR3 sequence (DNA): TGTGCCAGCAGGGTTGGACAGGGGGCTTTAGACATTCAGTACTTC.

J is TRBJ2-1 and V is TRBV5-4; the D gene could be TRBD1 or TRBD2 (6 bases each). V was shortened by 3 bases and J by 5 bases, with 12 bases between the two germline ends. Germline values: CDR1 SGHNT, CDR2 YYREEE (reference sequence). The CDR3 consists of 14 residues. The CDR3 coding sequence is TGTGCCAGCAGCTCACAGGGACTTGACAATGAGCAGTTCTTC. Translation: CASSSQGLDNEQFF.

This clone is a singleton in its sample. This chain uses TRBV28 with TRBJ2-1, with 8 bases fitting TRBD1. Germline-derived CDR1 and CDR2 are MDHEN and SYDVKM. J gave up 5 bases and V 3 bases, and 9 bases lay outside the gene matches. The CDR3 sequence is 16 residues long. CDR3 nucleotides: TGTGCCAGCAGTTTGCCTCCCGGACAGGGAGACAATGAGCAGTTCTTC. This translates into CASSLPPGQGDNEQFF.

The V and J genes are TRBV11-1 and TRBJ2-3; D ambiguous. The length of the CDR3 is 13 residues. V was clipped by 5 bases and J by 0 bases, with 6 bases between them. The germline V gene has CDR1 SGHAT and CDR2 FQDESV (reference sequence). The CDR3 reads CASSPLSTDTQYF. Here the CDR3 DNA reads TGTGCCAGCAGCCCCCTTAGCACAGATACGCAGTATTTT.

CDR3 in DNA: TGTGCCAGCAGTGTTAAGACTAGCGGGGTTTCCTCTAGCACAGATACGCAGTATTTT. Protein sequence: CASSVKTSGVSSSTDTQYF. This chain joins TRBV2 and TRBJ2-3; 11 bases fit TRBD2. J lost 0 bases, V lost 4 bases, and 12 bases had no gene match. Per germline, CDR1 SNHLY and CDR2 FYNNEI. The CDR3 runs 19 residues.

V is TRBV18 and J is TRBJ1-1, with D hard to call. The CDR3 is made up of 17 amino acids. The germline gives CDR1 KGHSH, CDR2 LQKENI. The V end was cut by 6 bases, the J end by 4 bases, with 24 bases between. The CDR3 loop reads CASSLEWSPTLGTEAFF. The CDR3 region has the DNA TGTGCCAGCTCGTTGGAATGGAGCCCCACGTTGGGCACTGAAGCTTTCTTT.